This T cell receptor beta chain was observed in a study of control samples from healthy donors and cancer patients. Repertoires were generated with immunoSEQ multiplex PCR, while TCRdb's copy carries only in-frame clones and drops some. The sample lists around 180,000 clones, more than 90% seen once, with around 2% in the top ten. CDR1 and CDR2 (germline): SQVTM, ANQGSEA. The CDR3 runs 13 residues. V dropped 4 bases and J dropped 5 bases, with 14 bases sitting between them. The V gene is TRBV29-1, the J gene TRBJ2-5; tentative D call: TRBD1 (6 bases). Sequenced: blood. This receptor was taken from a woman aged 40-49 years in good health. The chain's CDR3 is CSVGGRGAETQYF. CDR3 nucleotide sequence: TGCAGCGTTGGAGGCAGGGGAGCGGAGACCCAGTACTTC. Supplemented by reference TRBV29-1 and TRBJ2-5, the full variable domain reads SAVISQKPSRDICQRGTSLTIQCQVDSQVTMMFWYRQQPGQSLTLIATANQGSEATYESGFVIDKFPISRPNLTFSTLTVSNMSPEDSSIYLCSVGGRGAETQYFGPGTRLLVL.